This TCR beta chain was identified in a study of cytomegalovirus exposure and HLA in healthy donors. Across the whole study: Clustering assigned about four fifths of the roughly 400 genotyped donors to the Caucasian-associated ancestry cluster. Study results and limitations: An apparent linkage of common viral pathogens to several of the most significant clusters emerged in a later analysis. Three chains linked to CMV were shown in vitro to be specific for CMV antigens.

Germline CDR1 reads LNHDA; CDR2 reads SQIVND (reference sequence). J lost 7 bases, V lost 4 bases, and 9 bases had no gene match. The CDR3 extends over 15 amino acids. On this clone: The target antigen is unknown.

With 60 Vbeta and 13 Jbeta primers, the PCR was carried out. Generated by immunoSEQ multiplex PCR, the TCRdb table keeps only in-frame clones and is missing some. The sample has 140,000 to 150,000 clones, 65% to 85% seen once. The chain recombines TRBV19 with TRBJ1-5; 8 nucleotides agree with TRBD1. Sequencing used PBMCs. The source is a male donor in good health and CMV-seronegative. The CDR3 coding sequence is TGTGCCAGTAGTAAACCTCAGGGGGCCGGACAGCCCCAGCATTTT. It codes for CASSKPQGAGQPQHF.